This T cell receptor beta chain was captured by sequencing in a study of beta chain features in type 1 diabetes. For the study at large: In age, gender and cell yields, patients were similar to healthy donors. Summed over all samples, the examined sorted cells came to about 110 million.

Germline CDR1 SEHNR, CDR2 FQNEAQ (reference sequence). The ends were cut back, 4 bases at V and 3 bases at J, with 15 bases in the middle. The length of the CDR3 is 15 residues. Study observations and caveats: Cells with high TCR expression could be over-represented by cDNA sequencing. All four CD4+ subsets of Type 1 diabetes patients contained TCRB CDR3s that were moderately but significantly shorter.

A note on this clone: Its cognate antigen is unknown.

Sequencing targeted expressed TCRB transcripts, as all isolated RNA had been reverse transcribed. The repertoire was sequenced with immunoSEQ multiplex PCR; TCRdb's copy has only in-frame clones and lacks some. Of a few hundred thousand clones detected, roughly 16% appear once; the ten largest clones hold 0.019%. The sequence derives from a woman aged 18-29 years in good health. The J gene is TRBJ1-2, the V gene TRBV7-9; possible D gene TRBD1, 5 bases. The sample consisted of naive CD4+ T cells from blood. The CDR3 DNA reads as TGTGCCAGCAGCTCCGCCAGGGAATGGTACTATGGCTACACCTTC. It yields the protein CASSSAREWYYGYTF.